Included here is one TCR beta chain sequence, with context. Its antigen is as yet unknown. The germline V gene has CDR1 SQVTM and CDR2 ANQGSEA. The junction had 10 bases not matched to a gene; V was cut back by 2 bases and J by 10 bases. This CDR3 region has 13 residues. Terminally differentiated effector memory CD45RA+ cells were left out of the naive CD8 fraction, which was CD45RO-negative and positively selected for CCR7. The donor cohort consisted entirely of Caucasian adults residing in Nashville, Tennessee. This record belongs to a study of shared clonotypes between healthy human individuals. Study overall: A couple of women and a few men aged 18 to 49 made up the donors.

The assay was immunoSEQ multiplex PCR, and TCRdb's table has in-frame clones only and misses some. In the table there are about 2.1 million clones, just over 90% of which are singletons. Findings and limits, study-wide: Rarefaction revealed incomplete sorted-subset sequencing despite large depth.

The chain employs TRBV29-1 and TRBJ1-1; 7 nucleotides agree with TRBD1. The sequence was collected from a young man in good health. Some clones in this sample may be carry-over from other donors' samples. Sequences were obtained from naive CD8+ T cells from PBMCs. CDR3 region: CSVEQGGGSVAFF. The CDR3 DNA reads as TGCAGCGTTGAACAGGGGGGGGGCTCGGTAGCTTTCTTT.